One TCR beta chain is described in this entry. The entry originates in a study of blood T cell repertoires in COVID-19. The table came from immunoSEQ multiplex PCR; TCRdb's copy has only in-frame clones and leaves some out. The sample holds 20,000 to 25,000 clones, roughly 83% seen once. Sequences were obtained from peripheral blood. This TCR was recovered from a man aged 70-80 years with acute or convalescent COVID-19.

CDR3 sequence reads: CASSPTENYGYTF. The CDR3 bases are TGTGCCAGCAGTCCGACAGAGAATTATGGCTACACCTTC. This sequence joins TRBV27 and TRBJ1-2, with D possibly TRBD1 on 5 matching bases. The CDR3 loop spans 13 amino acids. V lost 5 bases to trimming and J lost 5 bases, with 12 bases between them. Germline lookup yields CDR1 MNHEY and CDR2 SMNVEV (reference sequence).